Each of the 15 T cell receptor beta chains below was sequenced from the same sample in a study of blood T cell repertoires in COVID-19. The repertoire was sequenced with immunoSEQ multiplex PCR; TCRdb's copy has only in-frame clones and lacks some. The table records roughly 450,000 clones, around 91% of them present only once. Material for sequencing was PBMCs or T cells enriched from blood (not recorded which). These TCRs come from a man in his late teens or twenties who had recovered from COVID-19.

The chain uses TRBV11-1 and TRBJ1-1, with a tentative D call TRBD1 (6 bases). CDR3 size: 15 residues. The V and J ends lost 3 bases and 0 bases respectively, with 11 bases between them. Germline CDR1 SGHAT, CDR2 FQDESV (reference sequence). The DNA of the CDR3 is TGTGCCAGCAGCTTGAGAGGACAGCTGAACACTGAAGCTTTCTTT. Translating gives CASSLRGQLNTEAFF.

The chain has TRBV3-1 (or the pseudogene TRBV3-2) and TRBJ1-1; tentatively, D is TRBD1 (6 bases). There are 14 residues in the CDR3. V was pared by 6 bases and J by 2 bases, with 13 bases between. The germline gives CDR1 LGHDT, CDR2 YNNKEL (reference sequence). In DNA, the CDR3 is TGTGCCAGCAGTTACGACAGGCTTAACACTGAAGCTTTCTTT. Translating it yields CASSYDRLNTEAFF.

This clone appeared a single time. The chain is built from TRBV15 and TRBJ1-6; possible D gene TRBD1, 6 bases. This CDR3 comprises 18 residues. The V and J ends lost 0 bases and 7 bases respectively, with 19 bases between them. Germline CDR1 is LNHNV and CDR2 is YYDKDF (reference sequence). CDR3 in DNA: TGTGCCACCAGCAGAGATCCGGGACAAGGACGTGGGAATTCACCCCTCCACTTT. Its translation is CATSRDPGQGRGNSPLHF.

The chain is built from TRBV12-5 and TRBJ2-7; the match to TRBD2 covers 8 bases. The CDR3 sequence is 15 residues long. V lost 1 base and J lost 4; bases outside the gene matches: 6. Germline CDR1 reads LGHNT; CDR2 reads FRNRAP. The CDR3, as DNA: TGTGCTAGTGGTTTGGATTTAGCGGGGAGGTACGAGCAGTACTTC. Translating gives CASGLDLAGRYEQYF.

This clone appeared once. The rearrangement joins TRBV21-1 to TRBJ1-5; the listed D gene, TRBD1, was not tested against the DNA. TRBV21-1 is a known pseudogene. The CDR3 is made up of 15 amino acids. The CDR3 here is CASSKVRVGNQPQHF. The CDR3 nucleotides are TGTGCCAGCAGCAAAGTCAGGGTGGGCAATCAGCCCCAGCATTTT.

The CDR3 bases are TGTGCCACCAGCAACCGACAGGGATTGAACACTGAAGCTTTCTTT. It specifies CATSNRQGLNTEAFF. This chain links TRBV15 with TRBJ1-1; the match to TRBD1 covers 7 bases. V shed 4 bases, J shed 0 bases, and the junction held 5 bases outside the gene matches. Per germline, CDR1 LNHNV and CDR2 YYDKDF (reference sequence). There are 15 residues in the CDR3. The entire variable domain, with the rest obtained from reference TRBV15 and TRBJ1-1, is as follows: DAMVIQNPRYQVTQFGKPVTLSCSQTLNHNVMYWYQQKSSQAPKLLFHYYDKDFNNEADTPDNFQSRRPNTSFCFLDIRSPGLGDTAMYLCATSNRQGLNTEAFFGQGTRLTVV.

The chain links TRBV9 to TRBJ1-6, with 9 bases fitting TRBD1. There are 14 residues in the CDR3. The V gene end was trimmed by 4 bases and the J gene end by 10 bases; junction bases not matched to a gene: 6. Germline V gene lookup returns CDR1 SGDLS and CDR2 YYNGEE. CDR3 nucleotide sequence: TGTGCCAGCAGCCAGGACAGGGGAGGCTCACCCCTCCACTTT. Translating gives CASSQDRGGSPLHF.

The chain has TRBV11-2 and TRBJ1-1, with a possible D match to TRBD1 (5 bases). This CDR3 contains 18 residues. Trimming took off 5 bases at V and 4 bases at J, with 26 bases between the two ends. Per the germline V gene, CDR1 is SGHAT and CDR2 is FQNNGV. The CDR3, as DNA: TGTGCCAGCAGCCCCGTAGGGGTACAGGAATGGGGCCTCACTGAAGCTTTCTTT. Protein sequence: CASSPVGVQEWGLTEAFF.

This clone was seen a single time. The J gene is TRBJ1-1, the V gene TRBV28, with a tentative D call TRBD1 (6 bases). V was shortened by 1 base and J by 3 bases, with 12 bases between the two germline ends. The germline gives CDR1 MDHEN, CDR2 SYDVKM. The CDR3 loop spans 15 amino acids. The CDR3 DNA is TGTGCCAGCAGTTTATCGGTCACAGGGTACACTGAAGCTTTCTTT. It yields the protein CASSLSVTGYTEAFF.

The genes are TRBV11-2 and TRBJ1-1; 9 nucleotides line up with TRBD1. Germline-derived CDR1 and CDR2 are SGHAT and FQNNGV. With 1 base clipped from V and 1 base from J, the junction kept 13 bases outside the gene matches. This CDR3 contains 19 residues. CDR3 DNA: TGTGCCAGCAGCTTAGTGGGGCGAACAGGGGGCGCGGGGAACACTGAAGCTTTCTTT. This gives the protein CASSLVGRTGGAGNTEAFF.

This clone showed up just once. The chain couples TRBV3-1 (or the pseudogene TRBV3-2) to TRBJ1-1; TRBD1 agrees at 9 bases. CDR3 length: 16 amino acids. With V trimmed by 3 bases and J by 7 bases, 12 bases remained unmatched. Germline lookup yields CDR1 LGHDT and CDR2 YNNKEL (reference sequence). CDR3 loop: CASSQGTGLDLLEAFF. The CDR3 nucleotides read TGTGCCAGCAGCCAGGGGACAGGGCTTGACCTCCTTGAAGCTTTCTTT.

V usage is TRBV7-2 and J usage is TRBJ2-7; 10 bases are a match to TRBD2. This CDR3 spans 14 amino acids. The V gene end was trimmed by 8 bases and the J gene end by 3 bases; junction bases not matched to a gene: 7. Germline lookup yields CDR1 SGHTA and CDR2 FQGNSA. CDR3 region: CASAPASGSYEQYF. The CDR3 DNA reads as TGTGCCAGCGCCCCGGCTAGCGGGAGCTACGAGCAGTACTTC.

The chain joins TRBV6-5 to TRBJ1-2; D is perhaps TRBD1 (6 bases). V dropped 0 bases and J dropped 6 bases, with 8 bases sitting between them. CDR1 is MNHEY and CDR2 is SVGAGI in the germline V gene. The CDR3 is 13 residues long. CDR3: CASSYSKGDGYTF. Written as DNA, the CDR3 is TGTGCCAGCAGTTACTCGAAGGGGGATGGCTACACCTTC.

This clone was observed a single time. This chain links TRBV10-3 with TRBJ1-1; no clear D gene. CDR3 length: 13 residues. Trimming took 3 bases from V and 1 from J, leaving 6 bases between them. The V gene's germline CDR1 is ENHRY and CDR2 SYGVKD. The CDR3 region has the DNA TGTGCCATCAGTGACCGACAGAACACTGAAGCTTTCTTT. It specifies CAISDRQNTEAFF.

The V gene is TRBV28, the J gene TRBJ1-6, with D tentatively TRBD1 (6 bases). The V end lost 3 bases, the J end lost 7 bases, and 13 bases lay between the germline ends. Germline lookup yields CDR1 MDHEN and CDR2 SYDVKM. The CDR3 has 15 amino acids. Written as DNA, the CDR3 is TGTGCCAGCAGTTTTCTTGACAGGAAGAATTCACCCCTCCACTTT. Translated, it gives CASSFLDRKNSPLHF.